The entry below describes one TCR beta chain. The antigen remains undetermined. This sample was included in a study of T cells in localized non-small cell lung cancer. Assay used: immunoSEQ multiplex PCR; TCRdb lists only in-frame clones, some missing. The repertoire consists of under 15,000 clones, with 85% to 90% occurring once and the leading ten covering roughly 58%. Study results and limitations: Highest T cell clonality was seen in uninvolved adjacent lung, surpassing that measured in tumor. Higher blood T cell density tracked longer overall survival. Heterogeneity stays possible, as sequencing covered only one tumor region. In adjacent lung, a median around 52 of the top 100 tumor clones were found.

Germline V lookup: CDR1 SSHAT, CDR2 FNYEAQ (reference sequence). V gave up 5 bases and J gave up 4 bases; unmatched junction bases: 6. The CDR3 is made up of 14 amino acids. Specimen: peripheral blood, collected before any cancer treatment. The TCR originated in a male donor older than 55 with stage III lung adenocarcinoma. V usage is TRBV7-7 and J usage is TRBJ2-3, with 7 bases fitting TRBD2. The CDR3 sequence: CASSPSGPADTQYF. The DNA for the CDR3 is TGTGCCAGCAGCCCTAGCGGCCCGGCAGATACGCAGTATTTT.